This record covers a single T cell receptor (beta chain). What it binds is unknown. This specimen comes from a study of cytomegalovirus exposure and HLA in healthy donors. Vbeta (60) and Jbeta (13) primers were used in the PCR. Sequenced by immunoSEQ multiplex PCR; TCRdb stores in-frame clones only, minus some. The repertoire holds approximately 190,000 clones, with over 65% as singletons. The study, taken as a whole, reports: Within the data, a cluster of highly shared sequence variants was likely a sequencing artifact. In a later analysis, specific HLA alleles were associated with around 17,000 TCR beta sequences at a 0.05 false discovery rate.

Between the trimmed V and J ends, which lost 6 bases and 3 bases, there was a span of 12 bases. This CDR3 comprises 14 residues. Germline loops: CDR1 SNHLY, CDR2 FYNNEI. Sequencing was carried out using PBMCs. The chain carries TRBV2 and TRBJ1-5, with a weak D call TRBD1 (6 bases). The clonotype comes from a woman aged 45-65 years in good health and CMV-seropositive. Here the CDR3 reads CASSGNRDNQPQHF. The CDR3, as DNA: TGTGCCAGCAGCGGGAACAGGGACAATCAGCCCCAGCATTTT.